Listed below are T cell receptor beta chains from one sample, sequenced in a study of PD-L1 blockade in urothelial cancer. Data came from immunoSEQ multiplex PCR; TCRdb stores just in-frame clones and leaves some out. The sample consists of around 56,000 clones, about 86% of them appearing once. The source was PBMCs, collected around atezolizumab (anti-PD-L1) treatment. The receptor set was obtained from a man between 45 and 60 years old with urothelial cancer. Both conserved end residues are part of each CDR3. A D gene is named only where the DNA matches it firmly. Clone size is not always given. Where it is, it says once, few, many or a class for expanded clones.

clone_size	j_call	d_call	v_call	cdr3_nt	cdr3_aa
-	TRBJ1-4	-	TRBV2	TGTGCCAGCAGTGAGACGGAGTTAATGAGTAAACTGTTTTTT	CASSETELMSKLFF
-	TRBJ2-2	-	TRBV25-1	TGTGCCAGCAGTGATTTGACTAGAAGCACCGGGGAGCTGTTTTTT	CASSDLTRSTGELFF
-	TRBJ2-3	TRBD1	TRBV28	TGTGCCAGCAGTCTTGTCCTTGATGGACAGGGAGGATACACAGATACGCAGTATTTT	CASSLVLDGQGGYTDTQYF
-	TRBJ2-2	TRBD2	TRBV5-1	TGCGCCAGCAGCTCTCAGGCTAGCGGGAGTCTAACCGGGGAGCTGTTTTTT	CASSSQASGSLTGELFF
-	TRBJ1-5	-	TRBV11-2	TGTGCCAGCAGCATGACAGACCTCAATCAGCCCCAGCATTTT	CASSMTDLNQPQHF
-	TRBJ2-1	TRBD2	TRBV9	TGTGCCAGCAGCGTACTAGCGGGTTCCTACAATGAGCAGTTCTTC	CASSVLAGSYNEQFF
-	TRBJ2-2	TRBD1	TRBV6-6	TGTGCCAGCAGTTCGGGACAGGGCAGCGGGGAGCTGTTTTTT	CASSSGQGSGELFF
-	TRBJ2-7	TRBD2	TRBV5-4	TGTGCCAGCAGCCGAACTAGCGGCGAGCAGTACTTC	CASSRTSGEQYF
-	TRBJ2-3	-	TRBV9	TGTGCCAGCAGCGTGGGGCGGGACGGAGATACGCAGTATTTT	CASSVGRDGDTQYF
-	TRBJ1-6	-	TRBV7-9	TGTGCCAGCAGCAAACAGGTTCCCCGGGATTCACCCCTCCACTTT	CASSKQVPRDSPLHF
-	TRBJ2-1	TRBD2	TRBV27	TGTGCCAGCAGTTTAAACTCCTTAGCGGGTAGCTCCTACAATGAGCAGTTCTTC	CASSLNSLAGSSYNEQFF
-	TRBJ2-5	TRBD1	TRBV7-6	TGTGCCAGCAGCCGTCCCGGGACAGGGGATCTGGAGACCCAGTACTTC	CASSRPGTGDLETQYF
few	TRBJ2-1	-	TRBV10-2	TGCGCCAGCCTATTCGAGGGCCGTTACAATGAGCAGTTCTTC	CASLFEGRYNEQFF
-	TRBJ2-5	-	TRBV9	TGTGCCAGCAGCGCGCTGGGGGACATTGGCCAAGAGACCCAGTACTTC	CASSALGDIGQETQYF
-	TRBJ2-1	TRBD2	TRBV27	TGTGCCAGCAGTCCGCATTCGGGACTAGCGGAACTTGAGCAGTTCTTC	CASSPHSGLAELEQFF
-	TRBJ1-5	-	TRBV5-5	TGTGCCAGCAGCTTGACCGGGACAACTTACAATCAGCCCCAGCATTTT	CASSLTGTTYNQPQHF
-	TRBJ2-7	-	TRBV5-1	TGCGCCAGCAGCGCCCAAAACAGGGACGAGCAGTACTTC	CASSAQNRDEQYF
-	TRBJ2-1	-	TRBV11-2	TGTGCCAGCAGCTTGGGAGGACCCAATGAGCAGTTCTTC	CASSLGGPNEQFF
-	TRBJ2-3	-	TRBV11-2	TGTGCCAGCAGCTTAGGCGGAGGACCAGATACGCAGTATTTT	CASSLGGGPDTQYF